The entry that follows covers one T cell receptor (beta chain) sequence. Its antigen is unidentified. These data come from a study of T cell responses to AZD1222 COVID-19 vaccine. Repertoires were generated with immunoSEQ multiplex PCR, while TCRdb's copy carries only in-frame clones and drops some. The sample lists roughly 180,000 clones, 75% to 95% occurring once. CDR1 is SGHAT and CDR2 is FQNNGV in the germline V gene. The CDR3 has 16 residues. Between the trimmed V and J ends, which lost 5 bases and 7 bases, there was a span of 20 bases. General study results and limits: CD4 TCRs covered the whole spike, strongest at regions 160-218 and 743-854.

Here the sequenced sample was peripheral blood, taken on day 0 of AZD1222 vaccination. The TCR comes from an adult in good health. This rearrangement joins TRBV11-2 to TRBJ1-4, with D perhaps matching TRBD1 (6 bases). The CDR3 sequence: CASSKGIQGMGEKLFF. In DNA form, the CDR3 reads TGTGCCAGCAGCAAAGGCATACAGGGTATGGGTGAAAAACTGTTTTTT.